Each of the 24 T cell receptor beta chains below was sequenced from the same sample in a study of CD8 T cells in ankylosing spondylitis. TCRdb reprocessed the 5' RACE reads with MiXCR, giving one entry per CDR3 protein. The profile covers around 120,000 distinct CDR3 sequences, with roughly 15% appearing a single time and 3% taken by the ten largest. Sequenced: blood, either unsorted or a sorted T cell fraction (not recorded which). Every receptor here comes from a female donor with ankylosing spondylitis or in good health (not recorded which).

This clonotype was seen repeatedly, ten times or more. The chain carries TRBV5-1 and TRBJ2-5; the D gene is possibly TRBD1 (5 bases). The V gene's germline CDR1 is SGHRS and CDR2 YFSETQ. The V end lost 1 base, the J end lost 3 bases, and 13 bases lay between the germline ends. CDR3 size: 15 residues. Here the CDR3 reads CASSLIDSMEETQYF. CDR3 DNA sequence: TGCGCCAGCAGCTTGATCGACAGTATGGAAGAGACCCAGTACTTC.

The chain carries TRBV19 and TRBJ1-5; D possibly corresponds to TRBD1 (5 bases). The CDR3 spans 14 residues. Trimming left V 3 bases short and J 7 bases short, with 13 bases between. Germline V gives CDR1 LNHDA, CDR2 SQIVND (reference sequence). CDR3 coding DNA: TGTGCCAGTAGTATCTTCGGGGGTCGGCAGCCCCAGCATTTT. This translates into CASSIFGGRQPQHF.

This clonotype was recorded many times. The V call is TRBV5-1, the J call TRBJ2-2; no definite D call. Germline CDR1 and CDR2: SGHRS and YFSETQ. The CDR3 length is 14 residues. With 0 bases removed from V and 7 bases from J, the gap between germline ends came to 10 bases. DNA for the CDR3: TGCGCCAGCAGCTTGGCTAGGGAATACGGGGAGCTGTTTTTT. The encoded protein is CASSLAREYGELFF.

The chain has TRBV5-6 and TRBJ2-7, with D perhaps TRBD1 (5 bases). V lost 4 bases and J lost 5, with 28 bases in between. Per germline, CDR1 SGHDT and CDR2 YYEEEE. The CDR3 is made up of 18 amino acids. The CDR3: CASSPRPPWGRDSDEQYF. The DNA of the CDR3 is TGTGCCAGCAGCCCAAGGCCCCCCTGGGGCAGGGATTCGGACGAGCAGTACTTC.

This clonotype was seen only a few times. J is TRBJ1-1 and V is TRBV6-1, with TRBD1 as a possible D gene (5 bases). This CDR3 is built from 13 residues. Germline V gene lookup returns CDR1 MNHNS and CDR2 SASEGT. V was shortened by 6 bases and J by 1 base, with 9 bases between the two germline ends. The CDR3 region is CASSHTGNTEAFF. As DNA, the CDR3 is TGTGCCAGCAGCCACACAGGGAACACTGAAGCTTTCTTT.

This clonotype was recorded a few times. The chain recombines TRBV6-2 or TRBV6-3 with TRBJ2-1, with 7 bases identical to TRBD2. Per germline, CDR1 MNHEY and CDR2 SVGEGT. V lost 0 bases and J lost 0; bases outside the gene matches: 14. The CDR3 has 20 amino acids. The CDR3, as DNA: TGTGCCAGCAGTTACTCGTATTCAAGCGGGACTACCAGCTCCTACAATGAGCAGTTCTTC. It specifies CASSYSYSSGTTSSYNEQFF.

This clonotype was seen only a few times. CDR3 residues: CASSLPSTSGSSYNEQFF. DNA of the CDR3: TGCGCCAGCAGCTTGCCCTCAACTAGCGGGAGTTCCTACAATGAGCAGTTCTTC. This sequence joins TRBV5-1 and TRBJ2-1; 11 bases match TRBD2. Per the germline V gene, CDR1 is SGHRS and CDR2 is YFSETQ. The CDR3 runs 18 residues. The ends lost 1 base at V and 1 base at J; junction bases unmatched: 7.

At least ten counts were recorded for this clonotype. This chain links TRBV6-1 with TRBJ2-5, with 7 bases matching TRBD1. The CDR3 is made up of 14 amino acids. V lost 8 bases, J lost 2 bases, and 8 bases stayed unmatched. Germline CDR1 reads MNHNS; CDR2 reads SASEGT. The CDR3 sequence is CASPPGQVQETQYF. The CDR3 DNA reads as TGTGCCAGCCCTCCAGGACAGGTACAAGAGACCCAGTACTTC.

On this clonotype itself: This may come from a read error, since a much larger clone is one base off. This chain uses TRBV12-3 or TRBV12-4 with TRBJ1-1; D remains ambiguous. This CDR3 spans 14 amino acids. The germline V and J ends were trimmed by 1 base and 4 bases, with 10 bases remaining between them. The CDR3 loop is CASSLGGSPTEAFF. CDR3 bases: TGTGCCAGCAGTTTAGGAGGCAGTCCCACTGAAGCTTTCTTT.

As for this clonotype: This may be a read error, as it is one base from a much larger clone. This chain connects TRBV12-3 or TRBV12-4 to TRBJ1-5, with no clear D. This CDR3 contains 13 residues. DNA for the CDR3: TGTGCCAGCAGTCCCTCCCTCAATCGGCCCCAGCATTTT. This sequence encodes CASSPSLNRPQHF.

The sample holds a few counts of this clonotype. The chain uses TRBV11-2 and TRBJ2-3, with TRBD1 identical over 7 bases. The CDR3 covers 15 residues. Germline V lookup: CDR1 SGHAT, CDR2 FQNNGV. V lost 4 bases, J lost 4 bases, and 8 bases stayed unmatched. CDR3 amino acids: CASSSYTGVADTQYF. The CDR3 coding sequence is TGTGCCAGCAGCTCCTATACAGGGGTCGCAGATACGCAGTATTTT. Full variable domain (rest looked up from reference TRBV11-2 and TRBJ2-3): EAGVAQSPRYKIIEKRQSVAFWCNPISGHATLYWYQQILGQGPKLLIQFQNNGVVDDSQLPKDRFSAERLKGVDSTLKIQPAKLEDSAVYLCASSSYTGVADTQYFGPGTRLTVL.

This clonotype was seen many times. This chain uses TRBV12-3 or TRBV12-4 with TRBJ2-3; D might be TRBD1 (5 bases). The CDR3 is made up of 15 amino acids. The V and J ends lost 6 bases and 0 bases respectively, with 13 bases between them. CDR3 in amino acids: CASRATGSSTDTQYF. The CDR3 DNA follows: TGTGCCAGCAGAGCTACAGGTTCTAGCACAGATACGCAGTATTTT.

The J gene is TRBJ2-2, the V gene TRBV5-4, with 12 bases that match TRBD2. The CDR3 consists of 16 residues. In germline, CDR1 is SGHNT, CDR2 YYREEE (reference sequence). Unmatched junction bases numbered 6, after V lost 4 bases and J lost 5 bases. The CDR3 DNA follows: TGTGCCAGCAGCCTGCCGACTAGCGGGAGAACCGGGGAGCTGTTTTTT. Amino acids: CASSLPTSGRTGELFF.

This clonotype was found many times. The chain has TRBV12-3 or TRBV12-4 and TRBJ1-3; TRBD1 matches at 7 bases. V shed 5 bases and J 2 bases; nucleotides not matched to a gene: 0. This CDR3 spans 13 amino acids. The CDR3 sequence is CASSGTAGNTIYF. Here the CDR3 DNA reads TGTGCCAGCAGTGGGACAGCTGGAAACACCATATATTTT.

This chain links TRBV9 with TRBJ2-1, with D possibly called TRBD1 or TRBD2 (5 bases each). The V end was cut by 4 bases, the J end by 8 bases, with 13 bases between. Germline values: CDR1 SGDLS, CDR2 YYNGEE. This CDR3 region has 13 residues. The CDR3 sequence: CASSLGVEYEQFF. DNA for the CDR3: TGTGCCAGCAGCCTGGGGGTAGAGTATGAGCAGTTCTTC.

In DNA form, the CDR3 reads TGTGCCAGCACCGTGATCGGGGGCACTGAAGCTTTCTTT. Protein product: CASTVIGGTEAFF. J is TRBJ1-1 and V is TRBV6-1, with TRBD1 as a possible D gene (5 bases). Germline CDR1 MNHNS, CDR2 SASEGT. The CDR3 sequence is 13 residues long. V lost 7 bases to trimming and J lost 4 bases, with 13 bases between them.

This clonotype has a count of ten or more. The chain employs TRBV5-1 and TRBJ2-7, with D unclear. V gave up 0 bases and J gave up 1 base, with 5 bases separating them. The germline V gene encodes CDR1 SGHRS and CDR2 YFSETQ. The CDR3 length is 13 residues. CDR3 protein: CASSLDGSYEQYF. The CDR3 DNA reads as TGCGCCAGCAGCTTGGATGGTTCCTACGAGCAGTACTTC.

This clonotype was found many times. DNA of the CDR3: TGTGCCAGTAGTTCACAGGGAGCTCAGCCCCAGCATTTT. Translated: CASSSQGAQPQHF. The chain uses TRBV19 and TRBJ1-5; D possibly corresponds to TRBD1 (6 bases). This CDR3 comprises 13 residues. Germline values: CDR1 LNHDA, CDR2 SQIVND (reference sequence). V was shortened by 5 bases and J by 6 bases, with 11 bases between the two germline ends.

This clonotype was recorded many times. The chain employs TRBV12-3 or TRBV12-4 and TRBJ2-1; 9 bases fit TRBD1. This CDR3 spans 14 amino acids. Germline trimming cut 1 base from V and 6 bases from J; bases unmatched to any gene: 1. This chain's CDR3 is CASSLDRGLNEQFF. Written as DNA, the CDR3 is TGTGCCAGCAGTTTAGACAGGGGGCTCAATGAGCAGTTCTTC.

This rearrangement joins TRBV12-3 or TRBV12-4 to TRBJ2-2; TRBD1 agrees at 12 bases. Unmatched junction bases numbered 6, after V lost 6 bases and J lost 4 bases. This CDR3 region has 16 residues. This CDR3 is CASSTRDRGLTGELFF. Written as DNA, the CDR3 is TGTGCCAGCAGCACCCGGGACAGGGGGCTCACCGGGGAGCTGTTTTTT.

The gene calls are TRBV12-3 or TRBV12-4 and TRBJ2-7; 7 positions match TRBD2. The CDR3 is made up of 14 amino acids. V trimming: 5 bases; J trimming: 3 bases; junction bases outside the gene matches: 7. The CDR3 region has the DNA TGTGCCAGCAGTATGACCGGGGGGTACTACGAGCAGTACTTC. As protein: CASSMTGGYYEQYF.

CDR3 protein: CASSPGHNTDTQYF. CDR3 in DNA: TGTGCCAGCAGCCCGGGACACAACACAGATACGCAGTATTTT. The chain couples TRBV7-2 to TRBJ2-3; D is possibly TRBD1 (6 bases). Germline values: CDR1 SGHTA, CDR2 FQGNSA. The ends were cut back, 5 bases at V and 2 bases at J, with 11 bases in the middle. This CDR3 has 14 residues.

The chain has TRBV5-1 and TRBJ2-3, with D maybe TRBD2 (6 bases). Germline lookup yields CDR1 SGHRS and CDR2 YFSETQ. Trimming took 4 bases from V and 4 from J, leaving 19 bases between them. This CDR3 has 16 residues. The CDR3 is CASSRGLARGADTQYF. DNA for the CDR3: TGCGCCAGCAGCCGAGGCTTAGCGCGGGGTGCAGATACGCAGTATTTT.

The chain is built from TRBV5-1 and TRBJ1-6; 12 nucleotides match TRBD1. The CDR3 spans 15 residues. With 4 bases clipped from V and 10 bases from J, the junction kept 6 bases outside the gene matches. Per germline, CDR1 SGHRS and CDR2 YFSETQ. The CDR3 here is CASSPGTGGGSPLHF. In DNA, the CDR3 is TGCGCCAGCAGCCCTGGGACAGGGGGCGGCTCACCCCTCCACTTT.